These 5 T cell receptor beta chains came from one sample sequenced in a study of T-cell reconstitution after alpha-beta-depleted transplantation in children. Researchers prepared the TCRbeta library using unique molecular identifiers, the study reports. TCRdb reanalysed the PCR reads using MiXCR and keeps one entry per CDR3 protein. This table holds some 130,000 distinct CDR3 sequences, about 9.5% found once. The source material was PBMCs, mostly from graft donor cells, sampled 180 days after TCRalphabeta/CD19-depleted stem cell transplant. These receptors all come from a girl in the first two years of life who had a stem cell transplant for combined immunodeficiency, so the T cells may come from the graft donor.

V gene TRBV5-8 combines with J gene TRBJ2-1; 7 bases line up with TRBD2. The CDR3 is made up of 17 amino acids. The germline V gene encodes CDR1 SGHTS and CDR2 YDEGEE. Germline trimming cut 4 bases from V and 0 bases from J; bases unmatched to any gene: 10. CDR3 sequence reads: CASSPPFWGGSYNEQFF. CDR3 sequence (DNA): TGTGCCAGCAGCCCACCTTTTTGGGGGGGCTCCTACAATGAGCAGTTCTTC.

This clonotype was observed a handful of times. The rearrangement joins TRBV15 to TRBJ2-1; D gene unclear. CDR1 LNHNV and CDR2 YYDKDF come from the germline V gene (reference sequence). V was shortened by 4 bases and J by 0 bases, with 10 bases between the two germline ends. This CDR3 is 15 amino acids long. The CDR3 spells CATSKGRPSYNEQFF. In nucleotides, the CDR3 is TGTGCCACCAGCAAAGGTAGACCCTCCTACAATGAGCAGTTCTTC.

This sequence joins TRBV5-1 and TRBJ1-1; D is unclear. This CDR3 has 14 amino acids. Germline assignment: CDR1 SGHRS and CDR2 YFSETQ. Trimming cost V 2 bases and J 4 bases, with 12 bases left between them. The CDR3 sequence: CASSFYPVGTEAFF. The CDR3 DNA reads TGCGCCAGCAGCTTCTACCCGGTGGGCACTGAAGCTTTCTTT.

This clonotype was counted only a few times. The J gene is TRBJ2-7, the V gene TRBV6-2 or TRBV6-3, with D tentatively TRBD1 (5 bases). Germline values: CDR1 MNHEY, CDR2 SVGEGT. The CDR3 is 15 residues long. The ends were cut back, 8 bases at V and 7 bases at J, with 24 bases in the middle. The DNA for the CDR3 is TGTGCCAGCCGGTCCCAGGGTCAGAATCTGGGGGAGCAGTACTTC. Translating it yields CASRSQGQNLGEQYF.

The V gene is TRBV12-3 or TRBV12-4, the J gene TRBJ2-1, with D possibly being TRBD1 (6 bases). This CDR3 is built from 12 residues. With 8 bases removed from V and 7 bases from J, the gap between germline ends came to 12 bases. The DNA of the CDR3 is TGTGCCAGCGGGTACACAGGGAATGAGCAGTTCTTC. It codes for CASGYTGNEQFF.